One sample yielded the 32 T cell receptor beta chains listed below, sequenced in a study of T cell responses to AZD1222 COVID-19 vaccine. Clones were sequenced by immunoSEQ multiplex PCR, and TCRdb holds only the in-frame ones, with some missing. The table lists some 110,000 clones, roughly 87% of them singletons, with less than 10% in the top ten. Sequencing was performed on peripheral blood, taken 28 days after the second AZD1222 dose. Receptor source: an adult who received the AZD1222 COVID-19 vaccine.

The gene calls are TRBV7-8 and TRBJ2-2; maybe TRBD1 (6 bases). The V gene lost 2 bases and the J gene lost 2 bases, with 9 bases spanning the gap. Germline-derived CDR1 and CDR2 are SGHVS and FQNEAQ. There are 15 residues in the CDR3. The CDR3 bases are TGTGCCAGCAGCTTAAACAGGGTTAACACCGGGGAGCTGTTTTTT. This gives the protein CASSLNRVNTGELFF.

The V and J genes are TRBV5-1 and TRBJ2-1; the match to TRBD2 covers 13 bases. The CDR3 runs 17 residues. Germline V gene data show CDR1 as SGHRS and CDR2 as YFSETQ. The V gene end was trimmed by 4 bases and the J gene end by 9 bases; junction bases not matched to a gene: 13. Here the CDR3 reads CASSTTPGTSGAIEQFF. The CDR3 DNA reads TGCGCCAGCAGCACAACACCTGGGACTAGCGGGGCGATTGAGCAGTTCTTC.

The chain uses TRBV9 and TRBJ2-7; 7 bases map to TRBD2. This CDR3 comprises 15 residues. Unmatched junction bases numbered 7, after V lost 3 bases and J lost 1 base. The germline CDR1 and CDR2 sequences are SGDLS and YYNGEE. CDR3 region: CASSGGGTESYEQYF. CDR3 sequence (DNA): TGTGCCAGCAGCGGGGGAGGGACGGAGTCCTACGAGCAGTACTTC. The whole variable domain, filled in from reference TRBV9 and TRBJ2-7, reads DSGVTQTPKHLITATGQRVTLRCSPRSGDLSVYWYQQSLDQGLQFLIQYYNGEERAKGNILERFSAQQFPDLHSELNLSSLELGDSALYFCASSGGGTESYEQYFGPGTRLTVT.

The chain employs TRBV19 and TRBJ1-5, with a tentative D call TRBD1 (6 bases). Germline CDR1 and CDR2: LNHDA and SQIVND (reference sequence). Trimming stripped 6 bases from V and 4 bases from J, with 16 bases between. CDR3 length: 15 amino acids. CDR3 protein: CASRLDRRLNQPQHF. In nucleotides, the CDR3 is TGTGCCAGTAGACTGGACAGAAGACTAAATCAGCCCCAGCATTTT.

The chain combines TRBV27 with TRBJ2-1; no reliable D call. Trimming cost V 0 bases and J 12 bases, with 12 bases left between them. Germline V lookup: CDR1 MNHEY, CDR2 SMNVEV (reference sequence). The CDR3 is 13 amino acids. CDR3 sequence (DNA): TGTGCCAGCAGTTTATCCCGAAGAGCTGGGCAGTTCTTC. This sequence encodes CASSLSRRAGQFF.

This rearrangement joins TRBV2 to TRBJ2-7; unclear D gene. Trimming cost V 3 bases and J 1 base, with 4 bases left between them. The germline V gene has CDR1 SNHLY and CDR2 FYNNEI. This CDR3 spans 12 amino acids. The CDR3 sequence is CASSDRSYEQYF. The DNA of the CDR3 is TGTGCCAGCAGTGACCGTTCCTACGAGCAGTACTTC. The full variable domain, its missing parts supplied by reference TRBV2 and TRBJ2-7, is EPEVTQTPSHQVTQMGQEVILRCVPISNHLYFYWYRQILGQKVEFLVSFYNNEISEKSEIFDDQFSVERPDGSNFTLKIRSTKLEDSAMYFCASSDRSYEQYFGPGTRLTVT.

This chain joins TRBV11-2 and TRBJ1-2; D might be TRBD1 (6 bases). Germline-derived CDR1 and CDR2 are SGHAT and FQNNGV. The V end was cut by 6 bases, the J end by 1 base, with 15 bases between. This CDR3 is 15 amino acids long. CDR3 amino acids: CASRRPGGGNYGYTF. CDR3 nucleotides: TGTGCCAGCAGACGCCCGGGGGGCGGTAACTATGGCTACACCTTC.

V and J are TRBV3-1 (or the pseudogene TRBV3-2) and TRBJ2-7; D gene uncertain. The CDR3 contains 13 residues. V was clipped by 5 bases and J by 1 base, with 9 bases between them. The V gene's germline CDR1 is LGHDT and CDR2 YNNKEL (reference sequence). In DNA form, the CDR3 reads TGTGCCAGCAGCGAAATTAATTCCTACGAGCAGTACTTC. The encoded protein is CASSEINSYEQYF.

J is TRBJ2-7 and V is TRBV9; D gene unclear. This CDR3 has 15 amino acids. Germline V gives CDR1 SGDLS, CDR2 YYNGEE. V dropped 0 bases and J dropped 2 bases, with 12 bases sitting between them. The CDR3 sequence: CASSVGSQQAYEQYF. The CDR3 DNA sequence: TGTGCCAGCAGCGTAGGATCCCAGCAGGCCTACGAGCAGTACTTC. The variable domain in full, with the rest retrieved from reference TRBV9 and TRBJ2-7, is DSGVTQTPKHLITATGQRVTLRCSPRSGDLSVYWYQQSLDQGLQFLIQYYNGEERAKGNILERFSAQQFPDLHSELNLSSLELGDSALYFCASSVGSQQAYEQYFGPGTRLTVT.

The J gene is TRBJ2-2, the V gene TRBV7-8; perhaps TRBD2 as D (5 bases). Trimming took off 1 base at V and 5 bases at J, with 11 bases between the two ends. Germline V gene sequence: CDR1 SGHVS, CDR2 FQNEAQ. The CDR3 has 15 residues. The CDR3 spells CASSLEGSWTGELFF. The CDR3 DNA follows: TGTGCCAGCAGCTTAGAAGGGAGTTGGACCGGGGAGCTGTTTTTT. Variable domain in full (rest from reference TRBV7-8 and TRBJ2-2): GAGVSQSPRYKVAKRGQDVALRCDPISGHVSLFWYQQALGQGPEFLTYFQNEAQLDKSGLPSDRFFAERPEGSVSTLKIQRTQQEDSAVYLCASSLEGSWTGELFFGEGSRLTVL.

The CDR3 DNA reads as TGTGCCACCAGTGACCACAGGGGTTCTAGCAATCAGCCCCAGCATTTT. Protein product: CATSDHRGSSNQPQHF. This sequence joins TRBV24-1 and TRBJ1-5, with 7 bases fitting TRBD1. The germline V gene has CDR1 KGHDR and CDR2 SFDVKD. The CDR3 runs to 16 residues. V lost 4 bases and J lost 0; bases outside the gene matches: 5.

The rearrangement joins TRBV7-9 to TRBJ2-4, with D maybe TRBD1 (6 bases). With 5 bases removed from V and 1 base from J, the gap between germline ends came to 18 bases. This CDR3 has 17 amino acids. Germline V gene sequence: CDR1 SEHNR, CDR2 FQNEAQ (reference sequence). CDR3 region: CASSPKTGTIAKNIQYF. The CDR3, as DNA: TGTGCCAGCAGCCCCAAGACTGGGACAATCGCCAAAAACATTCAGTACTTC.

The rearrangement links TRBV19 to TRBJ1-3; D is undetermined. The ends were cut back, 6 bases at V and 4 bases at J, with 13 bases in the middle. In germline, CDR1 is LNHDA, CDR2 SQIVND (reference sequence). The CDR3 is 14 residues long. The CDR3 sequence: CASSLAGSGNTIYF. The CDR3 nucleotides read TGTGCCAGTAGCTTGGCGGGTAGCGGAAACACCATATATTTT. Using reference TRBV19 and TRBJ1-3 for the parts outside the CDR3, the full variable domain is DGGITQSPKYLFRKEGQNVTLSCEQNLNHDAMYWYRQDPGQGLRLIYYSQIVNDFQKGDIAEGYSVSREKKESFPLTVTSAQKNPTAFYLCASSLAGSGNTIYFGEGSWLTVV.

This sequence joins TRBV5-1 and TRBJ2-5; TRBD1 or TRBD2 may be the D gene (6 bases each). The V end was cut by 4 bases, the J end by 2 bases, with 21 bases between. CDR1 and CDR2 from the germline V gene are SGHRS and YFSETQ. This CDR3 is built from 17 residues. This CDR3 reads CASSPGWGAPVQETQYF. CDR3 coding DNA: TGCGCCAGCAGCCCGGGGTGGGGGGCGCCAGTTCAAGAGACCCAGTACTTC.

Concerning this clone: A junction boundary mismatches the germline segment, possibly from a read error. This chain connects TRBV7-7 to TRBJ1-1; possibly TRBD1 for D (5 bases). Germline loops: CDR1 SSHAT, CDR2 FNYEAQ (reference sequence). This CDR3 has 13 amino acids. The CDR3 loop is CASSSGPNTEAFF. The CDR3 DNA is TGTGCTAGCAGCTCAGGGCCAAACACTGAAGCTTTCTTT.

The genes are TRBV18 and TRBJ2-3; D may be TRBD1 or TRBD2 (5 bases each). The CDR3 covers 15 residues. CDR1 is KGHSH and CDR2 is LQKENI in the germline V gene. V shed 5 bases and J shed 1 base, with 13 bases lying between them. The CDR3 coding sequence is TGTGCCAGCTCAGGGACGGAAAGAGGCACAGATACGCAGTATTTT. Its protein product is CASSGTERGTDTQYF.

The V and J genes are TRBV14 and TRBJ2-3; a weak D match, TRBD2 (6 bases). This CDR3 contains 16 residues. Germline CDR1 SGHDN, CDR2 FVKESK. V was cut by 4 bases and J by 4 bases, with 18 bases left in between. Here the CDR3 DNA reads TGTGCCAGCAGCCCCCGGGCCCCGGGGGAAGCAGATACGCAGTATTTT. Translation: CASSPRAPGEADTQYF.

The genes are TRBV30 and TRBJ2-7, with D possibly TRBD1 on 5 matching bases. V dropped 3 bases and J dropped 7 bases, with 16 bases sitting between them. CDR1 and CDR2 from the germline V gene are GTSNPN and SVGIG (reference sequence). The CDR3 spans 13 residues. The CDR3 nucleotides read TGTGCCTGGAGCAATGGGGCTCGGCGAGAGCAGTACTTC. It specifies CAWSNGARREQYF.

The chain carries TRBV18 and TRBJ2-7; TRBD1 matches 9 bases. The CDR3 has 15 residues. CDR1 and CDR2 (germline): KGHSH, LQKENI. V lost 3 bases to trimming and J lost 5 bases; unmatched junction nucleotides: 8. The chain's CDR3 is CASSPGQWTGDEQYF. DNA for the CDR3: TGTGCCAGCTCACCCGGGCAGTGGACAGGGGACGAGCAGTACTTC.

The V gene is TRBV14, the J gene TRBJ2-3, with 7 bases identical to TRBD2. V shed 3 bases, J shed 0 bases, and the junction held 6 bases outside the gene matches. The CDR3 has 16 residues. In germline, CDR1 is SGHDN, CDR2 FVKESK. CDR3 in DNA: TGTGCCAGCAGCCAGAGATGGGGGGGTAGCACAGATACGCAGTATTTT. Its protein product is CASSQRWGGSTDTQYF.

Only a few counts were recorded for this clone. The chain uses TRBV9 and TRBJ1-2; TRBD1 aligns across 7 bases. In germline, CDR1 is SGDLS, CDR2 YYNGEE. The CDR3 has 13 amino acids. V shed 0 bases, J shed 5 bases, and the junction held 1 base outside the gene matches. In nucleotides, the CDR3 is TGTGCCAGCAGCGTAGGGGACAGATATGGCTACACCTTC. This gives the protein CASSVGDRYGYTF.

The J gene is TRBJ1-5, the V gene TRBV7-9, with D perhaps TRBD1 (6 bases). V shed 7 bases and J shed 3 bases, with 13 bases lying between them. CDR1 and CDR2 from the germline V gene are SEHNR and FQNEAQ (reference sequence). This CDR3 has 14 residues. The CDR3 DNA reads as TGTGCCAGCACAGGGGAACCCTTCAATCAGCCCCAGCATTTT. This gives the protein CASTGEPFNQPQHF.

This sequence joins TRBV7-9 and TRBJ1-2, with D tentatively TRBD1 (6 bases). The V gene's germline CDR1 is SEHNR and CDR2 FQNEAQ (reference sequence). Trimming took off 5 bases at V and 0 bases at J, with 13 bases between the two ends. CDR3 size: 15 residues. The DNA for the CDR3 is TGTGCCAGCAGCCCCAGGACAGCTGCTAACTATGGCTACACCTTC. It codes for CASSPRTAANYGYTF. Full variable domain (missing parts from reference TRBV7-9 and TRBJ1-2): DTGVSQNPRHKITKRGQNVTFRCDPISEHNRLYWYRQTLGQGPEFLTYFQNEAQLEKSRLLSDRFSAERPKGSFSTLEIQRTEQGDSAMYLCASSPRTAANYGYTFGSGTRLTVV.

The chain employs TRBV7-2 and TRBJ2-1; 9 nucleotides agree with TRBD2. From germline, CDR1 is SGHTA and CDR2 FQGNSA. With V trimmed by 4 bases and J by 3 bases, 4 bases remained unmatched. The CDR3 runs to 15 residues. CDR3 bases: TGTGCCAGCAGCTCCCAGCGGGGGGTCTACAATGAGCAGTTCTTC. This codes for CASSSQRGVYNEQFF.

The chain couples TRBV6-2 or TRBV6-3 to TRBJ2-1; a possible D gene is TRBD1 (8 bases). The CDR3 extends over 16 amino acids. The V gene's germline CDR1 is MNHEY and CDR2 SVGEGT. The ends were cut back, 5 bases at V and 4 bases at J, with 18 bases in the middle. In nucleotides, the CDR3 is TGTGCCAGCAGTACAGGGGGGGGCATAAGATACAATGAGCAGTTCTTC. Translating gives CASSTGGGIRYNEQFF.

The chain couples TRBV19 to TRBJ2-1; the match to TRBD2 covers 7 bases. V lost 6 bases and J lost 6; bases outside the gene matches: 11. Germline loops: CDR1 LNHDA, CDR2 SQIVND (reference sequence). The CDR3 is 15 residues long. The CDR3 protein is CASRNWLAEANEQFF. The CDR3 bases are TGTGCCAGTAGAAATTGGCTAGCGGAAGCCAATGAGCAGTTCTTC.

Written as DNA, the CDR3 is TGTGCCAGCAGTTTCACGGCCAGCTATGGCTACACCTTC. It translates to CASSFTASYGYTF. The chain is built from TRBV12-3 or TRBV12-4 and TRBJ1-2; D gene ambiguous. Trimming removed 3 bases at V and 4 bases at J, with 9 bases between. The CDR3 sequence is 13 residues long.

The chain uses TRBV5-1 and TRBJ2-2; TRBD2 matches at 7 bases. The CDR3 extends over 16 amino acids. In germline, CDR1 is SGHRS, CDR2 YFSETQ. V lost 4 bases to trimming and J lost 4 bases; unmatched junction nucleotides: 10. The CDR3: CASSDNAGVGTGELFF. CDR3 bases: TGCGCCAGCAGCGATAACGCGGGGGTAGGCACCGGGGAGCTGTTTTTT.

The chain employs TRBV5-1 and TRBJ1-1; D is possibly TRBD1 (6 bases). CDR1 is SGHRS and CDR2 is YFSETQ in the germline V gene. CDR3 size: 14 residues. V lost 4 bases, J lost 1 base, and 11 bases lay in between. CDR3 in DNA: TGCGCCAGCAGCGGCGGACAGACGAACACTGAAGCTTTCTTT. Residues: CASSGGQTNTEAFF.

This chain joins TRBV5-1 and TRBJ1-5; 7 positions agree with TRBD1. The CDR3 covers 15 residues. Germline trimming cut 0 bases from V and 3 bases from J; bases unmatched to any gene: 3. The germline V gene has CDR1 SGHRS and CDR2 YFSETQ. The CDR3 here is CASSLDQGDNQPQHF. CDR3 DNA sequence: TGCGCCAGCAGCTTGGACCAGGGGGACAATCAGCCCCAGCATTTT.

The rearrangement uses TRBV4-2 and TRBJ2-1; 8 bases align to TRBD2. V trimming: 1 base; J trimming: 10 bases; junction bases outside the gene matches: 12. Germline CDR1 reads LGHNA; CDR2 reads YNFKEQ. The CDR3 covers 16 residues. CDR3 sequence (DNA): TGTGCCAGCAGCCAAGGGTGGGTTACAAGCGGGAGCGAGCAGTTCTTC. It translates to CASSQGWVTSGSEQFF.

The CDR3 DNA follows: TGTGCCAGCAGTTGGACAGGTCTGTACGAGCAGTACTTC. Its translation: CASSWTGLYEQYF. V is TRBV27 and J is TRBJ2-7, with 7 positions matching TRBD1. V lost 4 bases to trimming and J lost 4 bases; unmatched junction nucleotides: 4. Looked up from germline, CDR1 is MNHEY and CDR2 is SMNVEV (reference sequence). The CDR3 extends over 13 amino acids.